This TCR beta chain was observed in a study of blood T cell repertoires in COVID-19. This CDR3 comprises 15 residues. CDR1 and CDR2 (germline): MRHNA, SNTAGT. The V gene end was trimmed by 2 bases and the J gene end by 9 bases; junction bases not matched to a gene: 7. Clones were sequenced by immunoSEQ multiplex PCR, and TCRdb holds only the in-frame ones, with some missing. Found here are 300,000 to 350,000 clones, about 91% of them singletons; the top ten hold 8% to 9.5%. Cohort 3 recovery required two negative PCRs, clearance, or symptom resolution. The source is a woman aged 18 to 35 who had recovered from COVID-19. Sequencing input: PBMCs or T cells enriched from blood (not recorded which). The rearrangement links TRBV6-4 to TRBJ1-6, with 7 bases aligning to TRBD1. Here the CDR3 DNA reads TGTGCCAGCAGTGACGATGAGACAGGGACTTCACCCCTCCACTTT. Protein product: CASSDDETGTSPLHF.